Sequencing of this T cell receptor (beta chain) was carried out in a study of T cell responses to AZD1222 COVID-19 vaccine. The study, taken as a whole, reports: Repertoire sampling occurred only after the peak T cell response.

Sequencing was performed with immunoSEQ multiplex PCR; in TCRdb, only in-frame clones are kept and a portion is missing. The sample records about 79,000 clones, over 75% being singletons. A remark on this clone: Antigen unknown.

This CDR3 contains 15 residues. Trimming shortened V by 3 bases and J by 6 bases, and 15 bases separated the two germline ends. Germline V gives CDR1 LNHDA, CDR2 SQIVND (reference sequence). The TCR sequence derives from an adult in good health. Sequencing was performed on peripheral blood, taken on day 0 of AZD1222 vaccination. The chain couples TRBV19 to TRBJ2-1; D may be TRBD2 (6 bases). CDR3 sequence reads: CASSMGLVFFNEQFF. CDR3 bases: TGTGCCAGTAGTATGGGACTCGTCTTTTTCAATGAGCAGTTCTTC.